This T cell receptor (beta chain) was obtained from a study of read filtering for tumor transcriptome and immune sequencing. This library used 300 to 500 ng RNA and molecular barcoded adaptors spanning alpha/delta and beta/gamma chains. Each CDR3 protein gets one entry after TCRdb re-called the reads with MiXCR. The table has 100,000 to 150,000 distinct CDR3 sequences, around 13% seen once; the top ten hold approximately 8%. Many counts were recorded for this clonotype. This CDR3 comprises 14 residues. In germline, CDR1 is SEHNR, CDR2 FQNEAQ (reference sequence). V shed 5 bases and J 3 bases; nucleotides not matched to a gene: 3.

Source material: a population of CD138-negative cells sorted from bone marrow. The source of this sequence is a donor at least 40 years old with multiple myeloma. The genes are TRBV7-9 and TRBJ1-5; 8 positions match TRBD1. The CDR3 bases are TGTGCCAGCAGCCGACAGGGGCTCAATCAGCCCCAGCATTTT. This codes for CASSRQGLNQPQHF.